Presented here are 25 T cell receptor beta chains from one specimen sequenced in a study of shared clonotypes between healthy human individuals. Naive CD8 populations comprised CD45RO-negative cells positively selected for CCR7, excluding terminally differentiated effector memory CD45RA+ cells. Profiling relied on immunoSEQ multiplex PCR, and the TCRdb table lists in-frame clones only, not all of them. The sample gives around 2.1 million clones, 85% to 95% of which show up once; 1.7% is in the top ten. The source material was naive CD8+ T cells from PBMCs. The source of these receptors is a man between 18 and 35 years old in good health. Some clones in this sample may be carry-over from other donors' samples.

The gene calls are TRBV29-1 and TRBJ2-1, with D uncertain. V shed 4 bases and J shed 8 bases, with 15 bases lying between them. Germline V lookup: CDR1 SQVTM, CDR2 ANQGSEA. The CDR3 spans 13 residues. Here the CDR3 reads CSVAVVLRDEQFF. CDR3 bases: TGCAGCGTTGCAGTTGTCCTCCGCGATGAGCAGTTCTTC.

V and J are TRBV9 and TRBJ2-1; D might be TRBD2 (5 bases). Germline lookup yields CDR1 SGDLS and CDR2 YYNGEE. V was shortened by 3 bases and J by 6 bases, with 10 bases between the two germline ends. CDR3 length equals 13 residues. The CDR3 DNA reads TGTGCCAGCAGCGAGGGCCGGGGCAATGAGCAGTTCTTC. Its protein is CASSEGRGNEQFF.

This chain connects TRBV11-2 to TRBJ1-1, with D hard to call. CDR1 and CDR2 (germline): SGHAT, FQNNGV. V lost 0 bases and J lost 0, with 11 bases in between. The CDR3 loop spans 16 amino acids. The CDR3 loop is CASSLEASWLNTEAFF. Written as DNA, the CDR3 is TGTGCCAGCAGCTTAGAAGCCAGTTGGTTGAACACTGAAGCTTTCTTT.

V gene TRBV19 combines with J gene TRBJ1-1, with D possibly matching TRBD1 (6 bases). V was pared by 6 bases and J by 0 bases, with 20 bases between. The germline V gene encodes CDR1 LNHDA and CDR2 SQIVND (reference sequence). The CDR3 has 17 residues. CDR3 coding DNA: TGTGCCAGTAGCCACAATTTGGCAGGGGCCCTGAACACTGAAGCTTTCTTT. Translating gives CASSHNLAGALNTEAFF.

As regards this clone: Given a much more abundant clone one base away, this may be a read error. The sample has other DNA sequences that encode this CDR3 too. The rearrangement links TRBV5-6 to TRBJ2-7; 7 nucleotides agree with TRBD1. The CDR3 totals 11 residues. The junction had 0 bases not matched to a gene; V was cut back by 3 bases and J by 6 bases. Germline V gene sequence: CDR1 SGHDT, CDR2 YYEEEE. The CDR3 sequence: CASSSGGEQYF. The CDR3 nucleotides are TGTGCCAGCAGCTCAGGGGGCGAGCAGTACTTC.

This chain links TRBV4-1 with TRBJ2-7, with TRBD2 identical over 11 bases. The ends lost 3 bases at V and 3 bases at J; junction bases unmatched: 10. Germline V CDR1 and CDR2: MGHRA, YSYEKL. There are 17 residues in the CDR3. This chain's CDR3 is CASSQYEGTSGYYEQYF. Written as DNA, the CDR3 is TGCGCCAGCAGCCAGTACGAAGGGACTAGCGGTTACTACGAGCAGTACTTC.

This sequence joins TRBV7-9 and TRBJ2-1; 11 positions match TRBD2. This CDR3 is built from 16 residues. J was trimmed by 6 bases and V by 9 bases; bases with no gene match: 13. The germline V gene encodes CDR1 SEHNR and CDR2 FQNEAQ (reference sequence). The chain's CDR3 is CASEPTSGSDINEQFF. The CDR3 DNA reads TGTGCCAGTGAGCCTACTAGCGGGAGTGATATCAATGAGCAGTTCTTC.

This sequence joins TRBV9 and TRBJ2-7; no firm D call. The V end lost 3 bases, the J end lost 5 bases, and 24 bases lay between the germline ends. Germline V lookup: CDR1 SGDLS, CDR2 YYNGEE. The CDR3 is 17 residues long. The CDR3 region has the DNA TGTGCCAGCAGCGCAGAGGCGGTCCCTTTTACTCCCCACGAGCAGTACTTC. This translates into CASSAEAVPFTPHEQYF.

The V call is TRBV12-5, the J call TRBJ2-2; no firm D call. CDR1 and CDR2 (germline): LGHNT, FRNRAP. The CDR3 is 20 amino acids. The ends were cut back, 1 base at V and 2 bases at J, with 23 bases in the middle. The CDR3 DNA reads TGTGCTAGTGGTTTGGAAATTACTTCTCGACGGGCCCCTAACACCGGGGAGCTGTTTTTT. Residues: CASGLEITSRRAPNTGELFF.

The rearrangement uses TRBV6-4 and TRBJ2-3; D gene unclear. V gave up 1 base and J gave up 4 bases, with 15 bases separating them. Germline CDR1 is MRHNA and CDR2 is SNTAGT. This CDR3 spans 16 amino acids. The CDR3 protein is CASSDFPGHRADTQYF. The CDR3 nucleotides read TGTGCCAGCAGTGACTTCCCCGGGCATCGCGCAGATACGCAGTATTTT.

The chain is built from TRBV7-9 and TRBJ2-7, with 7 bases identical to TRBD2. Germline V CDR1 and CDR2: SEHNR, FQNEAQ (reference sequence). The trim removed 5 bases at V and 0 bases at J, leaving 10 bases unmatched. The CDR3 sequence is 16 residues long. CDR3 in amino acids: CASSIRLAASSYEQYF. The CDR3 DNA reads TGTGCCAGCAGCATCCGACTAGCTGCGAGCTCCTACGAGCAGTACTTC.

This chain links TRBV13 with TRBJ2-1; D gene uncertain. The germline V gene encodes CDR1 PRHDT and CDR2 FYEKMQ (reference sequence). This CDR3 region has 14 residues. The V end lost 4 bases, the J end lost 1 base, and 8 bases lay between the germline ends. For the CDR3, the DNA is TGTGCCAGCAGCTCAACCACGTCCTACAATGAGCAGTTCTTC. This sequence encodes CASSSTTSYNEQFF. The full variable domain, completed using reference TRBV13 and TRBJ2-1, is AAGVIQSPRHLIKEKRETATLKCYPIPRHDTVYWYQQGPGQDPQFLISFYEKMQSDKGSIPDRFSAQQFSDYHSELNMSSLELGDSALYFCASSSTTSYNEQFFGPGTRLTVL.

Remarks on this clone: Distinct nucleotide sequences in the sample also encode this CDR3. The chain employs TRBV5-6 and TRBJ1-5, with no clear D. Per the germline V gene, CDR1 is SGHDT and CDR2 is YYEEEE. V lost 0 bases and J lost 1, with 5 bases in between. The CDR3 has 14 residues. For the CDR3, the DNA is TGTGCCAGCAGCTTGGAGGGCAGCAATCAGCCCCAGCATTTT. Its translation: CASSLEGSNQPQHF.

This clone has ten or more counts. The same CDR3 is also encoded by other DNA sequences in this sample. CDR3 region: CASSLSGRVYEQYF. The DNA of the CDR3 is TGTGCCAGCAGTTTATCCGGGAGAGTCTACGAGCAGTACTTC. The chain links TRBV27 to TRBJ2-7; D possibly corresponds to TRBD2 (6 bases). The CDR3 extends over 14 amino acids. Germline V CDR1 and CDR2: MNHEY, SMNVEV (reference sequence). V lost 0 bases and J 3 bases, leaving 9 bases between the germline ends.

This clone was seen a few times. The chain employs TRBV7-9 and TRBJ2-2, with 15 bases matching TRBD2. After removal of 7 bases from V and 8 bases from J, the junction contained 8 bases not matched to a gene. The CDR3 consists of 16 residues. The germline CDR1 and CDR2 sequences are SEHNR and FQNEAQ (reference sequence). The CDR3 DNA reads TGTGCCAGCACCGTCGGACTAGCGGGAGGGTTAGGGGAGCTGTTTTTT. Translated, it gives CASTVGLAGGLGELFF.

This chain connects TRBV7-8 to TRBJ2-7; 8 bases are a match to TRBD1. After removal of 5 bases from V and 0 bases from J, the junction contained 6 bases not matched to a gene. CDR1 is SGHVS and CDR2 is FQNEAQ in the germline V gene. The CDR3 loop spans 15 amino acids. The CDR3 is CASSARQGSSYEQYF. The CDR3 DNA is TGTGCCAGCAGCGCCCGACAGGGGAGCTCCTACGAGCAGTACTTC. The variable domain in full, completed from reference TRBV7-8 and TRBJ2-7, reads GAGVSQSPRYKVAKRGQDVALRCDPISGHVSLFWYQQALGQGPEFLTYFQNEAQLDKSGLPSDRFFAERPEGSVSTLKIQRTQQEDSAVYLCASSARQGSSYEQYFGPGTRLTVT.

The chain couples TRBV7-2 to TRBJ2-1, with D possibly TRBD2 on 6 matching bases. Trimming stripped 1 base from V and 4 bases from J, with 14 bases between. Per germline, CDR1 SGHTA and CDR2 FQGNSA. This CDR3 has 16 amino acids. In nucleotides, the CDR3 is TGTGCCAGCAGCTTAGTATTGCGGGGCTTTTACAATGAGCAGTTCTTC. This codes for CASSLVLRGFYNEQFF.

As to this clone: At one end the junction does not follow the germline gene, possibly because of a read error. The CDR3 sequence is CSVEGGSSYGYTF. The DNA of the CDR3 is TGCAGCGTGGAAGGGGGTTCATCCTATGGCTACACCTTC. The rearrangement uses TRBV29-1 and TRBJ1-2; possible D gene TRBD1, 6 bases. CDR3 length equals 13 residues. In germline, CDR1 is SQVTM, CDR2 ANQGSEA.

V is TRBV9 and J is TRBJ2-1, with a possible D match to TRBD2 (7 bases). The germline gives CDR1 SGDLS, CDR2 YYNGEE. The CDR3 is 15 amino acids. V was trimmed by 3 bases and J by 7 bases, leaving 17 bases between them. In nucleotides, the CDR3 is TGTGCCAGCAGCGCCGGGGCGGGGGCATCGAATGAGCAGTTCTTC. It encodes CASSAGAGASNEQFF.

The chain is built from TRBV27 and TRBJ2-3, with D tentatively TRBD2 (5 bases). Germline CDR1 and CDR2: MNHEY and SMNVEV (reference sequence). The V end lost 4 bases, the J end lost 2 bases, and 7 bases lay between the germline ends. The CDR3 contains 13 residues. The CDR3, as DNA: TGTGCCAGCAGTTACGGGAACACAGATACGCAGTATTTT. This sequence encodes CASSYGNTDTQYF.

A few counts support this clone. This rearrangement joins TRBV27 to TRBJ1-2; D not resolved. In germline, CDR1 is MNHEY, CDR2 SMNVEV (reference sequence). Trimming removed 10 bases from V and 10 bases from J, with 31 bases in between. The CDR3 runs 16 residues. The CDR3 DNA reads TGTGCCACCTTCTCATCAATGGCGCCTAAGTCGGCCGTCTACACCTTC. This translates into CATFSSMAPKSAVYTF.

This clone occurred once. This rearrangement joins TRBV7-2 to TRBJ2-5; 9 bases fit TRBD2. The V gene's germline CDR1 is SGHTA and CDR2 FQGNSA. The J segment lost 2 bases and the V segment lost 1 base, leaving 8 bases of the junction unmatched. The CDR3 runs to 17 residues. The CDR3 is CASSLVVLAGLQETQYF. The CDR3 nucleotides are TGTGCCAGCAGCTTAGTAGTCCTAGCGGGGTTACAAGAGACCCAGTACTTC.

The chain combines TRBV5-1 with TRBJ2-7, with 7 nucleotides matching TRBD2. Germline CDR1 is SGHRS and CDR2 is YFSETQ. The V and J ends lost 3 bases and 3 bases, in that order; junction bases with no gene match: 0. The CDR3 is 12 amino acids. DNA for the CDR3: TGCGCCAGCAGCTGGGGGGGCTACGAGCAGTACTTC. Amino acids: CASSWGGYEQYF.

The V call is TRBV15, the J call TRBJ2-7; a weak D match, TRBD1 (6 bases). Trimming left V 3 bases short and J 5 bases short, with 8 bases between. This CDR3 is built from 12 residues. Germline CDR1 and CDR2: LNHNV and YYDKDF (reference sequence). The CDR3 spells CATSRNRDEQYF. In DNA form, the CDR3 reads TGTGCCACCAGCAGGAACAGGGACGAGCAGTACTTC.

The chain employs TRBV28 and TRBJ2-3; 10 nucleotides line up with TRBD2. Germline-derived CDR1 and CDR2 are MDHEN and SYDVKM. V shed 5 bases, J shed 1 base, and the junction held 6 bases outside the gene matches. The CDR3 totals 16 residues. CDR3 sequence reads: CASSPPLAGGTDTQYF. The CDR3 DNA is TGTGCCAGCAGTCCCCCCCTAGCGGGAGGCACAGATACGCAGTATTTT.